This T cell receptor beta chain was sequenced for a study of T cells in Graves' hyperthyroidism and ophthalmopathy (dated by TCRdb to between 2018 and 2021). With regard to the full study: Peripheral blood was sampled at the time of initial diagnosis, prior to any treatment. A discovery cohort of about a hundred patients, 43 with Graves' ophthalmopathy and approximately 55 with stable Graves' hyperthyroidism, was used to find distinguishing TCR V-J signatures. Prospective prediction of ophthalmopathy was tested in an independent validation cohort consisting of 18 hyperthyroidism patients and 15 to 17 patients who later progressed to ophthalmopathy. The 75 to 100 discovery patients were divided at random into training and test sets in a 7:3 ratio. The study also compared thyroid tissue and blood T-cell repertoires from roughly six Graves' hyperthyroidism patients. Once sampling was done, hyperthyroidism patients were given methimazole at a starting dose of 30 mg daily, whereas ophthalmopathy patients were given high-dose intravenous methylprednisolone. The paper reports TCR Vbeta CDR3 sequencing of fewer than 150 peripheral blood samples: 40 to 45 ophthalmopathy, roughly 80 hyperthyroidism and approximately 17 progressor patients. Results and caveats for the whole study, not just this receptor: In validation, the model predicted progression to ophthalmopathy a median of 6.5 months before onset, with approximately 68% sensitivity and roughly 77% specificity. In cross-validation, a model built on a 13 V-J signature told ophthalmopathy apart from stable hyperthyroidism with approximately 90% sensitivity and about 81% specificity, and in testing the same model reached 80%/75%. Most expanded thyroid clonotypes (frequency above 0.001) were also detected in blood, a finding suggesting that blood repertoires may reflect thyroid immune responses. Sample size was not statistically predetermined, and blinding of investigators to group allocation was not performed.

The TCR beta CDR3 regions were amplified from RNA transcripts. The first round of RT-PCR for the TCR CDR3 was performed with the HTBI primer set and the Qiagen OneStep RT-PCR kit. Libraries were constructed in a second round of multiplex PCR, after which size selection and purification were performed. Sequencing of the libraries was done on an Illumina HiSeq2000 using paired-end 100 bp reads. Turning to the authors' computational methods: SOAPnuke was used to process the raw data, throwing out any read that contained adapters or uncalled bases, had a mean Phred below 15, or lacked an exact constant-primer or identifier match. High-quality paired reads were merged with COPE v1.2.5, and unique nucleotide sequences were defined as clonotypes. Clonotypes were aligned to IMGT TRBV, TRBD and TRBJ reference segments using MiTCR v1.1. The analysis was restricted to V-J combinations with a frequency above 0.0001, which together covered about 99% of the repertoires. The TCS score was defined as the ratio of F50 (clonal expansion) to E x V (chaos), calculated using BLOSUM62-based TCRdist between CDR3 peptides within each V-J. Welch's t-statistics and random forest reduced several hundred V-J features to fewer than 15, which were used in a naive Bayes classifier (R e1071). Through fastp at Q25 and MiXCR, TCRdb rebuilt clones from the public reads, retaining in-frame beta chains. Each entry merges the rows of one CDR3 protein and shows their most common DNA and genes. These V and J calls derive from TCRdb rather than the authors' analysis. The sample records some 510,000 distinct CDR3 sequences, more than 20% of which are singletons. The ten biggest clones cover roughly 29% of the sample.

A patient counted as having stable Graves' hyperthyroidism if no progression to ophthalmopathy occurred over 18 months of follow-up. Hyperthyroidism patients were newly diagnosed, had a disease duration of under 2 months, and were aged 18 to 65 years. Patients with uncontrolled infections, other autoimmune diseases, pregnancy or lactation were excluded. Clinical symptoms, serum thyroxine and TRAb, thyroid ultrasound, and orbital computed tomography formed the basis for the diagnoses. PBMCs were isolated from around 10 ml of fresh peripheral blood by Ficoll-Paque density gradient centrifugation. Total RNA was extracted with Trizol reagent, and quality was checked on an Agilent 2100 Bioanalyzer. Concerning this clonotype: What this receptor recognizes is not known. It has no much larger one-base neighbor in the sample; base qualities were not kept.

Reading from cysteine to phenylalanine, the CDR3 counts 13 amino acids. Here the CDR3 DNA is all that survives: 39 bases in frame from base 1. Relative to germline, V is missing 6 bases and J is missing 3 bases, with 5 bases of the junction outside any gene match. The material sequenced was blood. The TCR originated in a young man with Graves' hyperthyroidism. The rearranged chain carries TRBV12-3 or TRBV12-4 and TRBJ2-7; 7 of the junction bases match TRBD2. The DNA sequence reads TGTGCCAGCAGCTCAGCGGGGAACTACGAGCAGTACTTC. Its product reads: CASSSAGNYEQYF.